Below, 5 T cell receptor beta chains from the same sample are listed, as sequenced in a study of tumor-infiltrating lymphocytes in primary liver carcinoma. The authors took blood RNA from unsorted whole blood and also extracted germline DNA. Priming with a constant-region primer yielded TCR beta cDNA from around 0.45 ug total RNA. Libraries for TCR beta were built through three nested multiplex PCR rounds, which together made up a slightly modified ARM-PCR procedure. The first two PCR rounds used TRBV1-TRBV30 primers with a Cbeta primer, roughly 10 cycles each. TCRdb processed the multiplex PCR reads anew with MiXCR; each CDR3 protein has one entry. The repertoire holds 300,000 to 350,000 distinct CDR3 sequences, with less than 75% as singletons. The sample taken for sequencing was peripheral blood. The receptors come from a man aged 35-49 years with primary liver carcinoma and hepatitis B virus infection.

For this clonotype: Since a much larger clone is just one base distant, this may be a read error. The genes are TRBV6-5 and TRBJ2-4, with D possibly matching TRBD2 (5 bases). The V and J ends lost 8 bases and 6 bases respectively, with 20 bases between them. The germline gives CDR1 MNHEY, CDR2 SVGAGI. There are 15 residues in the CDR3. CDR3 protein: CASGPRADEGNIQYF. The CDR3 nucleotides read TGTGCCAGCGGGCCCCGCGCGGACGAGGGAAACATTCAGTACTTC.

For this clonotype: A much larger clone is a single base away; this may be a read error. This chain uses TRBV4-1 with TRBJ2-2, with a weak D call TRBD2 (5 bases). Trimming shortened V by 1 base and J by 2 bases, and 17 bases separated the two germline ends. This CDR3 contains 18 residues. Germline-derived CDR1 and CDR2 are MGHRA and YSYEKL. DNA of the CDR3: TGCGCCAGCAGCCAAGGACTAACGGGAATACTAAACACCGGGGAGCTGTTTTTT. Encoded protein: CASSQGLTGILNTGELFF.

This chain links TRBV6-1 with TRBJ2-1, with TRBD2 identical over 14 bases. This CDR3 contains 18 residues. Trimming at V came to 5 bases and at J to 11 bases, leaving 17 bases not matched to a gene. Germline V gene sequence: CDR1 MNHNS, CDR2 SASEGT. The DNA for the CDR3 is TGTGCCAGCAGTTACCGACTAGCGGGAGGGCCTTCCTACGATCAGCAGTTCTTC. It codes for CASSYRLAGGPSYDQQFF.

Turning to this clonotype: The junction departs from the called germline gene at one end, perhaps through a read error. The chain carries TRBV10-3 and TRBJ2-2; 7 nucleotides line up with TRBD2. The CDR3 covers 14 residues. CDR1 and CDR2 (germline): ENHRY, SYGVKD. CDR3 sequence (DNA): TGTGCCACCAGAGAGCGGGATGGCACCTGGGAGCTGTTTTTT. It encodes CATRERDGTWELFF.

This clonotype was seen ten or more times. This chain links TRBV5-4 with TRBJ1-1; D is possibly TRBD1 (6 bases). CDR1 is SGHNT, CDR2 YYREEE, per germline (reference sequence). The germline V and J ends were trimmed by 4 bases and 1 base, with 14 bases remaining between them. This CDR3 region has 15 residues. CDR3 loop: CASSPYGRGNTEAFF. In DNA form, the CDR3 reads TGTGCCAGCAGCCCATACGGCAGGGGGAACACTGAAGCTTTCTTT. The full variable domain, completed using reference TRBV5-4 and TRBJ1-1, is ETGVTQSPTHLIKTRGQQVTLRCSSQSGHNTVSWYQQALGQGPQFIFQYYREEENGRGNFPPRFSGLQFPNYSSELNVNALELDDSALYLCASSPYGRGNTEAFFGQGTRLTVV.